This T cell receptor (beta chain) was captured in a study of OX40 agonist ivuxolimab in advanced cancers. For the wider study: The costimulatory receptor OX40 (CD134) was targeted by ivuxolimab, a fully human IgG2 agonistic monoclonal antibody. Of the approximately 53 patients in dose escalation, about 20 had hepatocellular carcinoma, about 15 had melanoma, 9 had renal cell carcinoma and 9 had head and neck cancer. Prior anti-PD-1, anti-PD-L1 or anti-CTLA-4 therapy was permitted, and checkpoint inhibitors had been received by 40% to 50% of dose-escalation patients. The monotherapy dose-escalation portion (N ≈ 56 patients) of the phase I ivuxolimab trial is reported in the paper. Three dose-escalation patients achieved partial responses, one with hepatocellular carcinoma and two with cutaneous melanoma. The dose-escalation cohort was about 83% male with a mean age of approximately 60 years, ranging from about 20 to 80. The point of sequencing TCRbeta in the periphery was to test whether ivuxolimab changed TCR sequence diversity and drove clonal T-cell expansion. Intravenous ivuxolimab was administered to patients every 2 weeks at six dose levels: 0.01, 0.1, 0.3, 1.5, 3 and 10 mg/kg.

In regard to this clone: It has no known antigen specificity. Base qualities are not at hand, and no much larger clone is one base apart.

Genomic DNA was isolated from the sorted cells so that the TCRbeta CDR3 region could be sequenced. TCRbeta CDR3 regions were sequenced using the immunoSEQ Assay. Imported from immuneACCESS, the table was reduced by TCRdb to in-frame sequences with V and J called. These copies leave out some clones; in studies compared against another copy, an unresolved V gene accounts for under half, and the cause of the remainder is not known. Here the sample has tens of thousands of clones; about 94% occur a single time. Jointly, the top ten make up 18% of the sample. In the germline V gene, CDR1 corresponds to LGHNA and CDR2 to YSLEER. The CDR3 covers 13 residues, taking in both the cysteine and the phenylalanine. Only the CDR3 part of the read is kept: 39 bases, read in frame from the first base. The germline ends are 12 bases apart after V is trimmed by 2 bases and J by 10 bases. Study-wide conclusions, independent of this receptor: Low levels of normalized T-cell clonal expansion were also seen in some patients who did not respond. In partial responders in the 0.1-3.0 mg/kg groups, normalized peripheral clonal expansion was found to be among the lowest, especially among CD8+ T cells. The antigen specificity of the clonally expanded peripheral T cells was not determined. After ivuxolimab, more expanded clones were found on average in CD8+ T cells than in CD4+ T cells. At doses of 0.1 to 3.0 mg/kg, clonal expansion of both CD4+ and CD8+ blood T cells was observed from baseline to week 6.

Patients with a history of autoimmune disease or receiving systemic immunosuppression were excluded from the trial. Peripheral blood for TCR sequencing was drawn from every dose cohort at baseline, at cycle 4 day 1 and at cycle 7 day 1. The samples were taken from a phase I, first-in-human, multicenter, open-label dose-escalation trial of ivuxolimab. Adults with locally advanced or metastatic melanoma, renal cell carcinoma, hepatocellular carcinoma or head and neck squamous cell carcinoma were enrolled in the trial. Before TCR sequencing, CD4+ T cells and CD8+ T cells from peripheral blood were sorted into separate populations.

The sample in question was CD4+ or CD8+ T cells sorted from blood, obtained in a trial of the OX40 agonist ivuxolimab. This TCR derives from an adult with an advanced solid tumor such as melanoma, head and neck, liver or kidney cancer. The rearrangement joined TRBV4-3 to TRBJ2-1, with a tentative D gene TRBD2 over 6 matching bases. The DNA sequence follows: TGCGCCAGCAGCCAATTCCGCGGGGAGGAGCAGTTCTTC. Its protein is CASSQFRGEEQFF.